The clone carrying this TCR beta chain was seen at least ten times. As to time point: sample taken at primary tumor resection. Whole RNA was taken from tumor, nontumor lung or frozen PBMC; it was then sequenced unsorted. Donation came from about 72 patients with untreated early-stage non-small cell lung cancer. MiXCR was run by TCRdb on the 5' RACE reads, yielding one entry per CDR3 protein. The sample shows around 45,000 distinct CDR3 sequences, approximately 12% of them seen only once. These data originate in a study of spatial heterogeneity in lung cancer. V gave up 6 bases and J gave up 5 bases; unmatched junction bases: 8. The germline gives CDR1 MRHNA, CDR2 SNTAGT. This CDR3 comprises 15 residues.

This rearrangement joins TRBV6-4 to TRBJ2-3; 10 nucleotides agree with TRBD1. The sequence came from a female donor with early-stage non-small cell lung cancer. Sequencing used PBMCs, obtained at surgery. This CDR3 is CASSAGTGDVDTQYF. CDR3 nucleotide sequence: TGTGCCAGCAGCGCCGGGACAGGGGATGTAGATACGCAGTATTTT.